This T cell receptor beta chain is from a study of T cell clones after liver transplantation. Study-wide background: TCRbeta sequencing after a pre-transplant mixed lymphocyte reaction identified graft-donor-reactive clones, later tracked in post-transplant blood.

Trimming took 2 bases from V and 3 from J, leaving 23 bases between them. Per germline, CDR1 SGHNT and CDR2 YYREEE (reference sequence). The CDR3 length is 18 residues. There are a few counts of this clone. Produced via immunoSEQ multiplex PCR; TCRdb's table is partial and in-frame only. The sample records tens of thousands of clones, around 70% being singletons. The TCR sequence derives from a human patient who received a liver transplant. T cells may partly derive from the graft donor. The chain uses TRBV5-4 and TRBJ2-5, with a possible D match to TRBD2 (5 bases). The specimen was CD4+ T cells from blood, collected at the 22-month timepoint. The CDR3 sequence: CASSFSPFQRKVKETQYF. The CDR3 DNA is TGTGCCAGCAGCTTCAGCCCCTTTCAGCGGAAAGTTAAAGAGACCCAGTACTTC.